The clone carrying this TCR beta chain was seen once. The data belong to a study of blood T cell repertoires in COVID-19. At the level of the study: Material from acute and convalescent COVID-19 was sourced from the United States, Italy and Spain. The cDNA or gDNA used as material had been derived from T cells, B-cell-depleted T cells, or PBMCs.

The length of the CDR3 is 14 residues. Germline V CDR1 and CDR2: SGHTA, FQGNSA. V lost 2 bases to trimming and J lost 3 bases; unmatched junction nucleotides: 4. Original analysis: Reference gene primer amplification yielded estimated nucleated cell counts. Clones were sequenced by immunoSEQ multiplex PCR, and TCRdb holds only the in-frame ones, with some missing. V and J calls and clone size follow that table, whereas D and trimming were derived from the DNA. Here the sample spans under 250,000 clones, about nine tenths being singletons. The TCR was taken from an older woman who had recovered from COVID-19. The V and J genes are TRBV7-2 and TRBJ2-7, with TRBD1 matching 7 bases. Sequenced sample: peripheral blood. The CDR3 region is CASSLNRGHYEQYF. The CDR3 bases are TGTGCCAGCAGCTTAAACAGGGGCCACTACGAGCAGTACTTC.